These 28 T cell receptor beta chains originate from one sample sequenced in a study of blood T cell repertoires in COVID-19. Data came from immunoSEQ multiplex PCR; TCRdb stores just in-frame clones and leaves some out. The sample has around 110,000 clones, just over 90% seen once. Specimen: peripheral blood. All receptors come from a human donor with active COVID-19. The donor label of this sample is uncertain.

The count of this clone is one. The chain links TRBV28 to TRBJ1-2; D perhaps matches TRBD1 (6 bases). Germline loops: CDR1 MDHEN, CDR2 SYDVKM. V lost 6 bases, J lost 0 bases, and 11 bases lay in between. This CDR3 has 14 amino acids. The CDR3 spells CASRTGTANYGYTF. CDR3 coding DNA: TGTGCCAGCAGAACAGGGACGGCTAACTATGGCTACACCTTC.

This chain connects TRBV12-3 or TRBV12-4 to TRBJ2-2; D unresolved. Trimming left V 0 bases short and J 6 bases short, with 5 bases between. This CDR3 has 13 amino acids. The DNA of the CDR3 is TGTGCCAGCAGTTTAGCGGCGGCCGGGGAGCTGTTTTTT. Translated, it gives CASSLAAAGELFF.

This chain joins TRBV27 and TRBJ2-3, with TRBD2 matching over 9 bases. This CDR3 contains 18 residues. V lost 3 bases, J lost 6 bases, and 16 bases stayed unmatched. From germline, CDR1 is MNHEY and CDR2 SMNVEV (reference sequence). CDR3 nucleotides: TGTGCCAGCAGTTTGGGACCCCCCTACTCTAGCGGGGTGGATACGCAGTATTTT. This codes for CASSLGPPYSSGVDTQYF.

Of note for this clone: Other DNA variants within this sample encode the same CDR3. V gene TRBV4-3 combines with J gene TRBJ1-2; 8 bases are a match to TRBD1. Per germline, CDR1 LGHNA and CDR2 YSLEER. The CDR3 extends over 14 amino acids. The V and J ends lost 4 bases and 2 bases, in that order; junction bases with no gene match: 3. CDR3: CASSLTGANYGYTF. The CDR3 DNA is TGCGCCAGCAGCCTGACAGGGGCGAACTATGGCTACACCTTC.

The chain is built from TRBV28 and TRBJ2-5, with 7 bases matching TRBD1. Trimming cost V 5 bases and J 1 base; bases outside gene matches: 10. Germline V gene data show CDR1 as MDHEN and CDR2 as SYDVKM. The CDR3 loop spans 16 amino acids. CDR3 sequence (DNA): TGTGCCAGCAGTCTTGGAATCGGGACAGCCCAAGAGACCCAGTACTTC. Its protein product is CASSLGIGTAQETQYF.

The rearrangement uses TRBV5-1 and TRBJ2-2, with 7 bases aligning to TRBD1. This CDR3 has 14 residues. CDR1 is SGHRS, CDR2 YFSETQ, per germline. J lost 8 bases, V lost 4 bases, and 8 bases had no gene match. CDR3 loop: CASSGDSLKGELFF. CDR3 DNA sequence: TGCGCCAGCAGCGGGGACAGTTTGAAAGGGGAGCTGTTTTTT.

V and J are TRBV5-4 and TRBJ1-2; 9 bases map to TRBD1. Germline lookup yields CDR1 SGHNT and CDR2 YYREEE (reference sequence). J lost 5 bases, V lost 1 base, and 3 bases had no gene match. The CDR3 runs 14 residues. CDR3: CASSLSGTGYGYTF. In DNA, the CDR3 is TGTGCCAGCAGCTTGTCCGGGACAGGGTATGGCTACACCTTC.

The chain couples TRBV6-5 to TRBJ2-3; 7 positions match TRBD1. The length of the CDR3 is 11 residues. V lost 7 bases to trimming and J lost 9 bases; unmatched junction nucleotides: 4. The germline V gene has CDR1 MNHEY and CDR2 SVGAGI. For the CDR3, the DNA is TGTGCCAGCACCCGACAGGGAACGCAGTATTTT. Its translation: CASTRQGTQYF.

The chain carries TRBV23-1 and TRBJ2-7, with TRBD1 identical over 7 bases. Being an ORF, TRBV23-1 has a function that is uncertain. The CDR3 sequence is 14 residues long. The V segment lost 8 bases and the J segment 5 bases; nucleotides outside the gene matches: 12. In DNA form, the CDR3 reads TGCGCCAGCTTCCCTGACAGGGCTTGCCACGAGCAGTACTTC. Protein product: CASFPDRACHEQYF.

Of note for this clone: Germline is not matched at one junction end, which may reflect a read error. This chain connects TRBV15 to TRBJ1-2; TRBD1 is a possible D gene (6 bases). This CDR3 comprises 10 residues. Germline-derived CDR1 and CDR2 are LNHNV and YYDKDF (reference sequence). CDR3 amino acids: CAIPTGISYF. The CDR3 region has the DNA TGTGCCATTCCCACAGGGATCTCTTACTTC.

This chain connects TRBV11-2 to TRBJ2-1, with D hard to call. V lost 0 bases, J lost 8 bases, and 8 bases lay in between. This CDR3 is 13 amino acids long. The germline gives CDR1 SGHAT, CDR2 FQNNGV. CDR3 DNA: TGTGCCAGCAGCTTAGATAAGCCCCATGAGCAGTTCTTC. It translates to CASSLDKPHEQFF.

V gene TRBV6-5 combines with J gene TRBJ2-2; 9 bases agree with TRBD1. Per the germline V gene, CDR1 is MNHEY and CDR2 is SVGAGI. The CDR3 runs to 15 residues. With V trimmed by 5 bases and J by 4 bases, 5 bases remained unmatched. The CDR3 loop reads CASSPTQGATGELFF. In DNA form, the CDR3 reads TGTGCCAGCAGTCCTACACAGGGGGCCACCGGGGAGCTGTTTTTT.

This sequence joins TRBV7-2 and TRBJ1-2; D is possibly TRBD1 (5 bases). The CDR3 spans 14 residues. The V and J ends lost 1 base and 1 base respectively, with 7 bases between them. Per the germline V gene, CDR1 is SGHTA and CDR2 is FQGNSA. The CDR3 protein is CASSLGQINYGYTF. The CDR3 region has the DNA TGTGCCAGCAGCTTAGGACAGATTAACTATGGCTACACCTTC.

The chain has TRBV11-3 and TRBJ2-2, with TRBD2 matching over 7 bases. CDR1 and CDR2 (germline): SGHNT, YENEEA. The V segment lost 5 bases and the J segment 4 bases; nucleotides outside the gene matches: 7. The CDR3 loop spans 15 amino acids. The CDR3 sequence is CASSLTSVATGELFF. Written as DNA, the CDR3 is TGTGCCAGCAGCCTAACTAGCGTTGCCACCGGGGAGCTGTTTTTT.

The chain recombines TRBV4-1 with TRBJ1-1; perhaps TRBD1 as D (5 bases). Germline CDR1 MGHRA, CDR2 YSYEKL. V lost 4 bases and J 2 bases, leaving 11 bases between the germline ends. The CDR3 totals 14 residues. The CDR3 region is CASSRGHKNTEAFF. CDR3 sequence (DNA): TGCGCCAGCAGCCGAGGACATAAAAACACTGAAGCTTTCTTT.

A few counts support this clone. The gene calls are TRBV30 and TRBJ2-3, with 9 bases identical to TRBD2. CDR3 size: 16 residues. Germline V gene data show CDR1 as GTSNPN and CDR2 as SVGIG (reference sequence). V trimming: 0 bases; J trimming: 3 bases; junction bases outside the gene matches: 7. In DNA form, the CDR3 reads TGTGCCTGGAGTGTAGGGCTAGCGGGGAATACAGATACGCAGTATTTT. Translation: CAWSVGLAGNTDTQYF.

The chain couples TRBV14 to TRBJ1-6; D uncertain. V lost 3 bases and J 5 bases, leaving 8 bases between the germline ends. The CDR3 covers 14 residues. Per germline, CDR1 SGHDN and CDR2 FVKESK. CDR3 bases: TGTGCCAGCAGCCATAAGAGGCATAATTCACCCCTCCACTTT. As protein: CASSHKRHNSPLHF.

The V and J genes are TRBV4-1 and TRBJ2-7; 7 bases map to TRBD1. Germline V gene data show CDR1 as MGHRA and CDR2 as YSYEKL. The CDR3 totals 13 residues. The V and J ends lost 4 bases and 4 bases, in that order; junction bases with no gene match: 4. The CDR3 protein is CASSRDRGYEQYF. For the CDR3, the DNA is TGCGCCAGCAGCCGGGACAGAGGGTACGAGCAGTACTTC.

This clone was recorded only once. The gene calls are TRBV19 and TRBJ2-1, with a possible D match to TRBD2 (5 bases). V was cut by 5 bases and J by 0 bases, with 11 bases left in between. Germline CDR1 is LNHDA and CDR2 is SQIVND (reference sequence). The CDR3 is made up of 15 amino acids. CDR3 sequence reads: CASSPPGSSYNEQFF. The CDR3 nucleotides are TGTGCCAGTAGTCCCCCTGGGAGCTCCTACAATGAGCAGTTCTTC.

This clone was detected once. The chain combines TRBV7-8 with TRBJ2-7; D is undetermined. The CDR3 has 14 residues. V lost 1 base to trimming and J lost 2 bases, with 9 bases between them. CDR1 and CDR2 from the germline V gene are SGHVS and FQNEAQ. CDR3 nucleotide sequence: TGTGCCAGCAGCTTAGGAGATCACCCCTACGAGCAGTACTTC. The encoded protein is CASSLGDHPYEQYF.

DNA for the CDR3: TGCGCCAGCAGCCTGACAGGGACCTACGAGCAGTACTTC. Translating it yields CASSLTGTYEQYF. V usage is TRBV5-1 and J usage is TRBJ2-7, with 7 nucleotides matching TRBD1. This CDR3 region has 13 residues. The V gene end was trimmed by 4 bases and the J gene end by 2 bases; junction bases not matched to a gene: 3. Per the germline V gene, CDR1 is SGHRS and CDR2 is YFSETQ.

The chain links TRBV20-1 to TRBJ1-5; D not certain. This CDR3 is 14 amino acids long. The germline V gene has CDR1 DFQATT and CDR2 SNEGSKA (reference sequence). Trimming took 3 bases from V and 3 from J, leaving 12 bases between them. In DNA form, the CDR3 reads TGCAGTGCTAGTCAGGCAGGCAACAATCAGCCCCAGCATTTT. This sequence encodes CSASQAGNNQPQHF.

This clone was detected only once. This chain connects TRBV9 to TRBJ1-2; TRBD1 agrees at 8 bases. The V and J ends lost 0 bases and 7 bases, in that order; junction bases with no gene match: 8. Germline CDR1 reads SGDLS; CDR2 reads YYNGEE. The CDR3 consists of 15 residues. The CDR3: CASSVAVQGARGYTF. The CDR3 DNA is TGTGCCAGCAGCGTAGCTGTCCAGGGGGCGCGTGGCTACACCTTC.

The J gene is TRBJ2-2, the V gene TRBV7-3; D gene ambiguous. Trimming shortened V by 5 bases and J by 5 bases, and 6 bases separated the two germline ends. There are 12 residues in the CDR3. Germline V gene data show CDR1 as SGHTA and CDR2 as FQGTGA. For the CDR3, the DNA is TGTGCCAGCAGCCAAATGACCGGGGAGCTGTTTTTT. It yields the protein CASSQMTGELFF.

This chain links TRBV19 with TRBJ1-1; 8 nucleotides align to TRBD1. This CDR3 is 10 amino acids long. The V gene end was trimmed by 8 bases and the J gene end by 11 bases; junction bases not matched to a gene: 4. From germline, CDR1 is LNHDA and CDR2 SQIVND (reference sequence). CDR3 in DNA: TGTGCCAGTGGACAGGGAGAGGCTTTCTTT. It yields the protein CASGQGEAFF. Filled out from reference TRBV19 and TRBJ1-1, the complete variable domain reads DGGITQSPKYLFRKEGQNVTLSCEQNLNHDAMYWYRQDPGQGLRLIYYSQIVNDFQKGDIAEGYSVSREKKESFPLTVTSAQKNPTAFYLCASGQGEAFFGQGTRLTVV.

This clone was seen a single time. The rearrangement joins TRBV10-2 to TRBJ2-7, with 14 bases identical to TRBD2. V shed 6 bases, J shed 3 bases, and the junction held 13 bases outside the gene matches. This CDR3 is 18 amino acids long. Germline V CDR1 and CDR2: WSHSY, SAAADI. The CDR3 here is CASRGGTSGGLFFYEQYF. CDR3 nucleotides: TGCGCCAGCAGGGGAGGGACTAGCGGGGGCCTCTTTTTCTACGAGCAGTACTTC.

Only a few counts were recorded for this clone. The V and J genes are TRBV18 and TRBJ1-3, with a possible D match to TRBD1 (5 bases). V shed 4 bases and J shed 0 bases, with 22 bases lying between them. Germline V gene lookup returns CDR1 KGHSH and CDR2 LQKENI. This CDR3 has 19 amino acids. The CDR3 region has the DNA TGTGCCAGCTCACAAAAAGAGCACTTGGGACTGATCTCTGGAAACACCATATATTTT. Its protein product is CASSQKEHLGLISGNTIYF.

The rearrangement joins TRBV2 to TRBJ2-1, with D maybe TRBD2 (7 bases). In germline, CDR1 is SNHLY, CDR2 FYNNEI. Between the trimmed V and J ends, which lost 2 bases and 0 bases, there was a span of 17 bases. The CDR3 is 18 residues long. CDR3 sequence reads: CASSEWGGHAGSYNEQFF. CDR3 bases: TGTGCCAGCAGTGAATGGGGGGGGCACGCCGGCTCCTACAATGAGCAGTTCTTC.